These T cell receptor beta chains were read from a single sample in a study of blood T cells in healthy people across ages. TCRdb ran MiXCR on the 5' RACE reads and lists one entry per CDR3 protein. The sample carries about 770,000 distinct CDR3 sequences, around 43% recorded once. The specimen was blood. The source is a man between 60 and 75 years old in good health. Each CDR3 is given without its conserved first and last residue. D genes are given only for firm matches. Size values are once, few and many counts, or a class for expanded clones, and some rows have none.

>NA|TRBV28|NA|TRBJ1-1
ASSFPGEQWEFTEAF
>TRBD2|TRBV20-1|NA|TRBJ2-1
GARDTSGAFSYNEQF
>TRBD1|TRBV7-2|NA|TRBJ1-4
ASSSPGTGQEKLF
>TRBD2|TRBV20-1|NA|TRBJ2-1
SALSGGNHNEQF
>NA|TRBV14|many|TRBJ1-2
ASSRDKFYGYT
>TRBD2|TRBV20-1|few|TRBJ2-3
SASPLAGGPDTQY
>NA|TRBV6-5|NA|TRBJ2-7
ASSYSRPGRSYEQY
>NA|TRBV3-1|NA|TRBJ2-3
ASSPGWVRAGTDTQY
>TRBD1|TRBV9|once|TRBJ1-6
ASSVAADRGLYNSPLH
>NA|TRBV6-1|NA|NA
ASTRRGDRETQY
>NA|TRBV6-5|NA|TRBJ1-1
ASRQGPEAF
>TRBD1|TRBV10-3|many|TRBJ2-7
AISESDRENYEQY
>NA|TRBV9|NA|TRBJ2-2
ASSISSGELF
>NA|TRBV25-1|few|TRBJ2-3
ASSERAGRGTDTQY
>TRBD1|TRBV7-3|few|TRBJ2-7
ASSDLTPGTGPHEQY
>NA|TRBV7-2|few|TRBJ2-3
ASSPLEGDTQY
>NA|TRBV20-1|NA|TRBJ1-6
CARTTSGSPLH
>NA|TRBV5-1|few|NA
ASSFRDNSYNEQY
>NA|TRBV7-9|NA|TRBJ1-2
ASSPGGGRSGYT
>NA|TRBV11-2|NA|TRBJ2-5
ASSFQLQETQY
>TRBD2|TRBV6-1|NA|TRBJ2-1
ASSPVVAGAGNEQF
>NA|TRBV12-5|few|TRBJ2-1
ASGLLPSDNEQF
>TRBD1|TRBV5-4|NA|TRBJ2-5
ASSLEGARRETQY
>NA|TRBV7-3|NA|TRBJ1-2
ASSLGGQAGGYT
>TRBD1|TRBV7-9|NA|TRBJ1-2
ASNPLQGAGYGYT
>NA|TRBV2|few|TRBJ1-6
ASKGDRSHLH
>TRBD2|TRBV7-6|NA|TRBJ2-7
ASSAGGVGEQY
>NA|TRBV6-2/TRBV6-3|few|TRBJ1-5
ASSNVGNQPQH
>NA|TRBV20-1|NA|TRBJ2-2
SASDRGTATGELF
>NA|TRBV14|NA|TRBJ2-2
ASSQNLLTGELF
>NA|TRBV15|few|TRBJ1-6
ATSLGGLGPLH
>TRBD2|TRBV27|NA|TRBJ2-1
ASSRSGGTYNEQF
>NA|TRBV11-2|NA|TRBJ2-5
ASSLVWRETQY
>TRBD1|TRBV6-1|NA|TRBJ1-5
ASSEFPGQGGQPQH
>NA|TRBV24-1|NA|TRBJ2-4
ATSENENIQY
>TRBD2|TRBV7-2|many|TRBJ2-5
ASSPGVAGVGETQY
>NA|TRBV15|NA|TRBJ2-7
ATSREDREGEQY
>NA|TRBV5-1|few|TRBJ2-5
ASSLVVGKETQY
>TRBD2|TRBV3-1|NA|NA
ASSSAGTSRETQY
>NA|TRBV5-1|few|TRBJ1-6
ASSAYWTVRDMVGDSPLH
>TRBD1|TRBV7-9|NA|TRBJ2-7
ASSRGWTGQQY
>NA|TRBV27|NA|TRBJ1-1
ASSRGGFWDEAF